The clone carrying this T cell receptor beta chain was counted a single time. As yet, its antigen is unknown. These data belong to a study of somatic mutations in cytotoxic T cells in rheumatoid arthritis. Study overall: Certain T-cell populations stained with V beta antibodies were FACS-sorted to nearly 100% purity, and V beta1+ cells were TCRB-sequenced.

Whole-study results and caveats: A slight TRBV07 underrepresentation in rheumatoid arthritis patients was reported without multiple-comparison adjustment. Within the rheumatoid arthritis patients, CD8+ clonality went up as age increased (Spearman r ≈ 0.49). The same was not true of the healthy controls. Over 20% of CD8+ cells belonged to the largest CD8+ clone in about an eighth of the roughly 65 patients.

Clones were read by immunoSEQ multiplex PCR, and TCRdb kept only the in-frame ones, dropping some. The sample holds some 20,000 clones, about four fifths seen once. Germline CDR1 is SGHDT and CDR2 is YYEEEE. V gave up 4 bases and J gave up 10 bases; unmatched junction bases: 7. The length of the CDR3 is 12 residues. Sequenced: CD8+ T cells sorted from blood. This TCR came from an adult with rheumatoid arthritis. The chain couples TRBV5-6 to TRBJ1-1; TRBD1 matches 7 bases. The CDR3 region has the DNA TGTGCCAGCAGCGTCGGGACAGCTGGAGCTTTCTTT. Protein: CASSVGTAGAFF.